A selection of T cell receptor beta chains follows, all from one sample in a study of T cells in Graves' hyperthyroidism and ophthalmopathy. MiXCR, run by TCRdb on the multiplex PCR reads, gives a single entry per CDR3 protein. The data show about 560,000 distinct CDR3 sequences, approximately 14% seen once. The sample taken for sequencing was blood. The receptors shown here come from a woman in her thirties with Graves' hyperthyroidism. Each CDR3 is given with its conserved first and last residue. Fields, in order: J gene, V gene, CDR3 protein.

TRBJ2-7 | TRBV12-3/TRBV12-4 | CASSSTDRDEQYF
TRBJ2-1 | TRBV7-2 | CASSLGLAGGLREQFF
TRBJ1-3 | TRBV7-2 | CASSLHLSGNTIYF
TRBJ2-2 | TRBV20-1 | CSARGGGEGRRNTGELFF
TRBJ2-1 | TRBV28 | CASRRLAGESSYNEQFF
TRBJ2-1 | TRBV6-1 | CASSGGQQPYNEQFF
TRBJ2-1 | TRBV7-9 | CASSLGSVEQFF
TRBJ2-1 | TRBV6-5 | CASSYRSSGMLSYNEQFF
TRBJ2-7 | TRBV12-3/TRBV12-4 | CASSLELGEQYF
TRBJ1-2 | TRBV10-3 | CAISEIQDYGYTF
TRBJ2-7 | TRBV19 | CASSTPGSRDYEQYF
TRBJ2-7 | TRBV3-1 | CASSQGGLAGGPSPEQYF
TRBJ2-7 | TRBV11-2 | CASSDKTYSRVYEQYF
TRBJ2-5 | TRBV7-8 | CASSRGRTQETQYF
TRBJ1-1 | TRBV20-1 | CSADFENTEAFF
TRBJ2-7 | TRBV7-2 | CASSRSGGEEQYF
TRBJ2-2 | TRBV12-5 | CASGLVLGANTGELFF
TRBJ2-7 | TRBV12-3/TRBV12-4 | CASSLRQGAREQYF
TRBJ2-7 | TRBV15 | CATSRYRSGRDSYEQYF
TRBJ2-7 | TRBV28 | CASSLSVSGSYEQYF
TRBJ2-1 | TRBV15 | CATSGTSSSYNEQFF
TRBJ2-1 | TRBV6-2/TRBV6-3 | CASRRAGSGYNEQFF
TRBJ2-1 | TRBV5-6 | CASSSTSRDRGDEQFF
TRBJ1-5 | TRBV28 | CASSSTGERVNQPQHF
TRBJ2-1 | TRBV9 | CASSSHQRDRYNEQFF
TRBJ2-1 | TRBV24-1 | CATSVAGVSNEQLF
TRBJ2-7 | TRBV11-3 | CASSLEQGGEQYF
TRBJ2-3 | TRBV3-1 | CASSRGLGYAQYF
TRBJ2-3 | TRBV29-1 | CSVESPRAGPSTDTQYF
TRBJ2-5 | TRBV10-3 | CAISRAPEETQYF
TRBJ2-3 | TRBV12-3/TRBV12-4 | CASRAATGFTDTQYF
TRBJ2-3 | TRBV6-1 | CASRVQGATQYF
TRBJ1-1 | TRBV15 | CATSSYGAEAFF
TRBJ1-2 | TRBV20-1 | CSATPAANYGYTF
TRBJ1-1 | TRBV7-8 | CASSLVPGQGARWGTEAFF
TRBJ1-5 | TRBV20-1 | CSARAGDSPQHF
TRBJ2-7 | TRBV20-1 | CSARMDRVGEQYF
TRBJ1-2 | TRBV13 | CASSLGLRGEEDYGYTF
TRBJ1-4 | TRBV3-1 | CASSHAATNEKLFF
TRBJ2-2 | TRBV20-1 | CSARDLSSETGELFF